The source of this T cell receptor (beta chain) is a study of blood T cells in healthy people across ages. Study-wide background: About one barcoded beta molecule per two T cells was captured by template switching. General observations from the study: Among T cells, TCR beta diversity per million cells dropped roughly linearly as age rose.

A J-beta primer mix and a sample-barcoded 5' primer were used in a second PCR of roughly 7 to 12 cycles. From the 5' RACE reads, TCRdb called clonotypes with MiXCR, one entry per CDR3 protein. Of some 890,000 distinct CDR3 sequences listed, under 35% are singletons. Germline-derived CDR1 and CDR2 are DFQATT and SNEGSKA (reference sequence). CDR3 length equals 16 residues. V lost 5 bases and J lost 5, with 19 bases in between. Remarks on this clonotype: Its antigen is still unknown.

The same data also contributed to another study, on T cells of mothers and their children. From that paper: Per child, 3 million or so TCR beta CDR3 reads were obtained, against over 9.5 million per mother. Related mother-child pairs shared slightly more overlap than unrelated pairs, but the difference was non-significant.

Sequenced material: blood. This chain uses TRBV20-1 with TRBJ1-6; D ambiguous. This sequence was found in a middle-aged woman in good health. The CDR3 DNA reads TGCAGTGCTCCTCCGACGGGCCTGAAAAATAATTCACCCCTCCACTTT. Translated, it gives CSAPPTGLKNNSPLHF.